This T cell receptor beta chain derives from a study of T cells after yellow fever vaccination. Study-wide points: Reappearance after the booster was seen for most primary-vaccination clones, at 96% CD4 and around 90% CD8. A weaker but faster secondary response was observed, peaking on day 5 versus 15. Among all clonotypes, a small share was observed in both CD4 and CD8 compartments. Abundant clonotypes from the bulk population could contaminate FACS-sorted repertoires.

Using its own MiXCR run on the 5' RACE reads, TCRdb lists one record per CDR3 protein. The data hold approximately 600,000 distinct CDR3 sequences, with 9% to 15% observed a single time. As for this clonotype: No antigen is known for it.

Germline V gene data show CDR1 as DFQATT and CDR2 as SNEGSKA (reference sequence). The CDR3 covers 16 residues. Trimming pared 0 bases from V and 5 bases from J, leaving 19 bases between. The sequence was collected from a man younger than 40 who received the YFV17D yellow fever vaccine. V and J are TRBV20-1 and TRBJ1-2; D is perhaps TRBD1 (5 bases). Sequencing used PBMCs, obtained on the day of the yellow fever booster vaccination. The CDR3 sequence is CSARDVKGNLLYGYTF. CDR3 coding DNA: TGCAGTGCTAGAGATGTGAAGGGGAATCTACTTTATGGCTACACCTTC.